These 21 T cell receptor beta chains were all obtained from the same sample, sequenced in a study of cytomegalovirus exposure and HLA in healthy donors. The PCR was carried out with 60 Vbeta primers and 13 Jbeta primers. Sequencing used immunoSEQ multiplex PCR; TCRdb keeps in-frame clones, though not all of them. The top ten clones hold roughly 3% of a sample with about 120,000 clones, over 70% of them seen once. Sequencing was carried out using PBMCs. The receptors here all came from a woman aged 50 to 65 in good health and CMV-seronegative.

The gene calls are TRBV28 and TRBJ2-1, with TRBD1 matching 8 bases. The germline V gene encodes CDR1 MDHEN and CDR2 SYDVKM. This CDR3 is built from 16 residues. V shed 2 bases and J 9 bases; nucleotides not matched to a gene: 12. CDR3 in amino acids: CASSLMFGQGSAEQFF. The DNA of the CDR3 is TGTGCCAGCAGTTTAATGTTTGGACAGGGTTCCGCTGAGCAGTTCTTC.

The chain is built from TRBV7-9 and TRBJ1-4; a weak D match, TRBD1 (6 bases). Between the trimmed V and J ends, which lost 3 bases and 0 bases, there was a span of 11 bases. The CDR3 sequence is 16 residues long. Germline V gene data show CDR1 as SEHNR and CDR2 as FQNEAQ (reference sequence). The CDR3 here is CASSLGQGTTNEKLFF. CDR3 nucleotide sequence: TGTGCCAGCAGCTTGGGGCAGGGGACAACTAATGAAAAACTGTTTTTT.

This clone has just one count. The chain couples TRBV7-2 to TRBJ2-7; 8 bases are shared with TRBD2. Trimming cost V 5 bases and J 2 bases; bases outside gene matches: 8. The V gene's germline CDR1 is SGHTA and CDR2 FQGNSA. The CDR3 loop spans 15 amino acids. In nucleotides, the CDR3 is TGTGCCAGCAGCCCGTCCGGCGGGGGGACCTACGAGCAGTACTTC. As protein: CASSPSGGGTYEQYF.

V usage is TRBV20-1 and J usage is TRBJ1-1; D is unresolved. Trimming stripped 7 bases from V and 1 base from J, with 7 bases between. The CDR3 is 11 amino acids. Germline V gene sequence: CDR1 DFQATT, CDR2 SNEGSKA (reference sequence). CDR3 protein: CSGPENTEAFF. The CDR3 region has the DNA TGCAGTGGTCCAGAGAACACTGAAGCTTTCTTT.

Here the CDR3 DNA reads TGTGCCAGCAGCGCATTAATCATAGAGCAAGAGACCCAGTACTTC. It codes for CASSALIIEQETQYF. J is TRBJ2-5 and V is TRBV9; D remains ambiguous. Germline V gives CDR1 SGDLS, CDR2 YYNGEE. V lost 3 bases to trimming and J lost 2 bases, with 14 bases between them. The CDR3 loop spans 15 amino acids.

There are a few counts of this clone. J is TRBJ2-7 and V is TRBV27; no clear D. The V gene lost 5 bases and the J gene lost 0 bases, with 11 bases spanning the gap. The length of the CDR3 is 14 residues. Germline CDR1 is MNHEY and CDR2 is SMNVEV (reference sequence). The CDR3 spells CASSPLDTSYEQYF. In nucleotides, the CDR3 is TGTGCCAGCAGTCCACTCGACACCTCCTACGAGCAGTACTTC.

CDR3 DNA sequence: TGTGCCAGCAGTTACAACTCCTATAGCTACGAGCAGTACTTC. It yields the protein CASSYNSYSYEQYF. This sequence joins TRBV6-5 and TRBJ2-7; D gene uncertain. CDR3 length: 14 residues. In germline, CDR1 is MNHEY, CDR2 SVGAGI. The germline V and J ends were trimmed by 2 bases and 3 bases, with 11 bases remaining between them.

The chain carries TRBV19 and TRBJ1-1, with 7 nucleotides matching TRBD1. The V gene's germline CDR1 is LNHDA and CDR2 SQIVND (reference sequence). The CDR3 is 13 amino acids. With 5 bases clipped from V and 6 bases from J, the junction kept 6 bases outside the gene matches. CDR3 coding DNA: TGTGCCAGTAGTTGGGACAGAGCGGCTGAAGCTTTCTTT. Encoded protein: CASSWDRAAEAFF.

V and J are TRBV5-6 and TRBJ2-1; 7 bases are a match to TRBD1. Trimming at V came to 5 bases and at J to 14 bases, leaving 13 bases not matched to a gene. Germline CDR1 is SGHDT and CDR2 is YYEEEE. The CDR3 is made up of 13 amino acids. CDR3 protein: CASSFGTELREFF. CDR3 DNA sequence: TGTGCCAGCAGTTTCGGGACAGAATTGAGGGAGTTCTTC. Complete variable domain (other parts from reference TRBV5-6 and TRBJ2-1): DAGVTQSPTHLIKTRGQQVTLRCSPKSGHDTVSWYQQALGQGPQFIFQYYEEEERQRGNFPDRFSGHQFPNYSSELNVNALLLGDSALYLCASSFGTELREFFGPGTRLTVL.

This CDR3 is CASSRDRGSEKLFF. The DNA for the CDR3 is TGTGCCAGCAGCCGTGACAGGGGAAGTGAAAAACTGTTTTTT. V is TRBV7-9 and J is TRBJ1-4; TRBD1 aligns across 8 bases. This CDR3 is 14 amino acids long. CDR1 is SEHNR and CDR2 is FQNEAQ in the germline V gene (reference sequence). V was clipped by 5 bases and J by 7 bases; unmatched bases: 6.

The chain recombines TRBV27 with TRBJ1-5; D possibly corresponds to TRBD1 (5 bases). Between the trimmed V and J ends, which lost 8 bases and 0 bases, there was a span of 14 bases. The CDR3 length is 15 residues. Germline V gives CDR1 MNHEY, CDR2 SMNVEV (reference sequence). CDR3 DNA: TGTGCCAGCGGAACAGGTTTTTTTAGCAATCAGCCCCAGCATTTT. The encoded protein is CASGTGFFSNQPQHF.

CDR3 amino acids: CASRRGLSNEQFF. The CDR3 DNA reads TGTGCCAGCAGGAGGGGACTATCCAATGAGCAGTTCTTC. This chain joins TRBV6-1 and TRBJ2-1, with 7 bases fitting TRBD2. The CDR3 loop spans 13 amino acids. J gave up 6 bases and V 6 bases, and 5 bases lay outside the gene matches. Germline CDR1 and CDR2: MNHNS and SASEGT.

The rearrangement links TRBV2 to TRBJ2-1; weak D call: TRBD2 (6 bases). The germline V and J ends were trimmed by 6 bases and 10 bases, with 19 bases remaining between them. The CDR3 consists of 14 residues. CDR1 SNHLY and CDR2 FYNNEI come from the germline V gene. As DNA, the CDR3 is TGTGCCAGCAGCGCTTCCCTAGCGCCCGGCGAGCAGTTCTTC. It yields the protein CASSASLAPGEQFF.

This rearrangement joins TRBV15 to TRBJ2-3; TRBD2 agrees at 10 bases. The CDR3 length is 18 residues. The V gene end was trimmed by 4 bases and the J gene end by 3 bases; junction bases not matched to a gene: 13. Germline V CDR1 and CDR2: LNHNV, YYDKDF (reference sequence). The CDR3 region has the DNA TGTGCCACCAGCACAGACTTCGGTCTAGCGGGAGTGACAGATACGCAGTATTTT. Translating gives CATSTDFGLAGVTDTQYF. Combining the CDR3 with reference TRBV15 and TRBJ2-3 gives the whole variable domain DAMVIQNPRYQVTQFGKPVTLSCSQTLNHNVMYWYQQKSSQAPKLLFHYYDKDFNNEADTPDNFQSRRPNTSFCFLDIRSPGLGDTAMYLCATSTDFGLAGVTDTQYFGPGTRLTVL.

The V and J genes are TRBV19 and TRBJ2-3; the match to TRBD1 covers 8 bases. The CDR3 sequence is 16 residues long. Germline loops: CDR1 LNHDA, CDR2 SQIVND (reference sequence). V lost 3 bases and J lost 2; bases outside the gene matches: 7. CDR3 amino acids: CASSMSRDRTTDTQYF. The CDR3 DNA reads as TGTGCCAGTAGTATGAGTCGGGACAGGACCACAGATACGCAGTATTTT. Full variable domain (remainder filled in from reference TRBV19 and TRBJ2-3): DGGITQSPKYLFRKEGQNVTLSCEQNLNHDAMYWYRQDPGQGLRLIYYSQIVNDFQKGDIAEGYSVSREKKESFPLTVTSAQKNPTAFYLCASSMSRDRTTDTQYFGPGTRLTVL.

The V and J genes are TRBV11-2 and TRBJ2-7; 7 nucleotides agree with TRBD1. CDR1 and CDR2 (germline): SGHAT, FQNNGV. With V trimmed by 6 bases and J by 6 bases, 14 bases remained unmatched. The CDR3 is 15 residues long. CDR3 residues: CASRTGQAGSSEQYF. CDR3 nucleotide sequence: TGTGCCAGCAGAACCGGACAGGCCGGCTCTAGCGAGCAGTACTTC.

This sequence joins TRBV19 and TRBJ2-3; 7 positions match TRBD2. The CDR3 spans 15 residues. CDR1 LNHDA and CDR2 SQIVND come from the germline V gene (reference sequence). After removal of 7 bases from V and 2 bases from J, the junction contained 9 bases not matched to a gene. This CDR3 reads CASNLASGFTDTQYF. Written as DNA, the CDR3 is TGTGCCAGTAACCTGGCTAGCGGATTCACAGATACGCAGTATTTT.

This clone was seen just once. The chain links TRBV27 to TRBJ2-7, with 10 bases fitting TRBD1. Germline V gives CDR1 MNHEY, CDR2 SMNVEV (reference sequence). This CDR3 is built from 16 residues. Losses at the gene ends were 7 bases for V and 5 bases for J; bases not matched to a gene: 14. CDR3 bases: TGTGCCAGCACCCCGAGTGAAGACAGGGGGCTGAACGAGCAGTACTTC. This translates into CASTPSEDRGLNEQYF.

This clone was picked up a small number of times. The chain couples TRBV15 to TRBJ2-3; D call uncertain. The CDR3 loop spans 11 amino acids. V lost 1 base and J 9 bases, leaving 5 bases between the germline ends. The germline gives CDR1 LNHNV, CDR2 YYDKDF (reference sequence). The CDR3, as DNA: TGTGCCACCAGCAGAGGGCACACGCAGTATTTT. The encoded protein is CATSRGHTQYF.

This chain uses TRBV7-9 with TRBJ1-1; 12 bases fit TRBD1. The CDR3 is made up of 16 amino acids. V lost 5 bases, J lost 3 bases, and 7 bases stayed unmatched. Germline assignment: CDR1 SEHNR and CDR2 FQNEAQ (reference sequence). For the CDR3, the DNA is TGTGCCAGCAGCCTGGGACAGGGGGCGTTGGACACTGAAGCTTTCTTT. Amino acids: CASSLGQGALDTEAFF.

The chain is built from TRBV18 and TRBJ2-3, with D maybe TRBD2 (5 bases). Trimming took off 0 bases at V and 1 base at J, with 11 bases between the two ends. Germline lookup yields CDR1 KGHSH and CDR2 LQKENI. The CDR3 contains 16 residues. The CDR3 reads CASSPPRGSGTDTQYF. CDR3 coding DNA: TGTGCCAGCTCACCACCCCGGGGTAGCGGCACAGATACGCAGTATTTT.